Listed below are T cell receptor beta chains from one sample, sequenced in a study of shared clonotypes between healthy human individuals. Using immunoSEQ multiplex PCR, the repertoire was profiled, and TCRdb retains in-frame clones only, with some absent. The sample contains about 2.1 million clones, about 92% of which appear only once. Sequenced input: naive CD8+ T cells from PBMCs. The receptors derive from a man aged 18 to 30 in good health. Some clones in this sample may be carry-over from other donors' samples. The CDR3 runs from the conserved cysteine through the conserved F or W. The D gene is left open where the match is weak. Not every row has a clone size; where given, it reads once, few, many or a size class.

D: NA; V: TRBV27; size: once; J: TRBJ1-1; DNA: TGTGCCAGCAGTGCACAGGGTTCAAACACTGAAGCTTTCTTT; CDR3: CASSAQGSNTEAFF
D: NA; V: TRBV5-6; size: NA; J: TRBJ2-1; DNA: TGTGCCAGCAGCTCCGGGACCGCTCCCGAGCAGTTCTTC; CDR3: CASSSGTAPEQFF
D: NA; V: TRBV28; size: NA; J: TRBJ1-6; DNA: TGTGCCAGCAGTTTCGAAGAGGGCAGGTTTGACTCACCCCTCCACTTT; CDR3: CASSFEEGRFDSPLHF
D: NA; V: TRBV7-9; size: NA; J: TRBJ2-5; DNA: TGTGCCAGCAGCATCACGACAAGCCAAGAGACCCAGTACTTC; CDR3: CASSITTSQETQYF
D: NA; V: TRBV9; size: NA; J: TRBJ1-5; DNA: TGTGCCAGCAGCCCGGGTCGGGGCAGTTATCAGCCCCAGCATTTT; CDR3: CASSPGRGSYQPQHF
D: TRBD1; V: TRBV7-2; size: NA; J: TRBJ2-7; DNA: TGTGCCAGCAGCCCCAGCTCGACAGGGGAGCACTACGAGCAGTACTTC; CDR3: CASSPSSTGEHYEQYF
D: TRBD2; V: TRBV27; size: few; J: TRBJ2-7; DNA: TGTGCCAGCAGTTTTCGGCTAGCGGCCTCCTACGAGCAGTACTTC; CDR3: CASSFRLAASYEQYF
D: TRBD2; V: TRBV7-9; size: NA; J: TRBJ2-5; DNA: TGTGCCAGCAGCTTAGATGCTAGCGGGAGTCGAGAGACCCAGTACTTC; CDR3: CASSLDASGSRETQYF
D: TRBD2; V: TRBV14; size: NA; J: TRBJ2-1; DNA: TGTGCCAGCAGCCAAGGTCTAGCGGGAGTAGCATTCTACAATGAGCAGTTCTTC; CDR3: CASSQGLAGVAFYNEQFF
D: TRBD1; V: TRBV27; size: NA; J: TRBJ1-2; DNA: TGTGCCAGCAGTAAATCGACAGGGAACTATGGCTACACCTTC; CDR3: CASSKSTGNYGYTF
D: NA; V: TRBV11-3; size: NA; J: TRBJ2-7; DNA: TGTGCCAGCAGCCGGGACGGGTACGAGCAGTACTTC; CDR3: CASSRDGYEQYF
D: NA; V: TRBV6-1; size: NA; J: TRBJ2-3; DNA: TGTGCCAGCAGTGAATCACTAGCCGCTACTGAAGATACGCAGTATTTT; CDR3: CASSESLAATEDTQYF
D: TRBD2; V: TRBV7-9; size: NA; J: TRBJ2-1; DNA: TGTGCCAGCAGCTTAACCGGACTAGCCGATTCCAATGAGCAGTTCTTC; CDR3: CASSLTGLADSNEQFF
D: NA; V: TRBV9; size: NA; J: TRBJ2-4; DNA: TGTGCCAGCAGCGCTCGACAGGGAGGAAACATTCAGTACTTC; CDR3: CASSARQGGNIQYF
D: NA; V: TRBV27; size: NA; J: TRBJ2-7; DNA: TGTGCCAGCAGTTTATTGTCTGGGTACGAGCAGTACTTC; CDR3: CASSLLSGYEQYF
D: TRBD1; V: TRBV5-8; size: NA; J: TRBJ2-7; DNA: TGTGCCAGCAGCTTAGATGACAGGGGGCTTCACGAGCAGTACTTC; CDR3: CASSLDDRGLHEQYF
D: NA; V: TRBV27; size: NA; J: TRBJ2-7; DNA: TGTGCCAGCACGTCAAGCTCCTACGAGCAGTACTTC; CDR3: CASTSSSYEQYF
D: TRBD1; V: TRBV5-6; size: NA; J: TRBJ1-1; DNA: TGTGCCAGCAGCGGGGGAGATCAGGGGGTCAGCTTGAACACTGAAGCTTTCTTT; CDR3: CASSGGDQGVSLNTEAFF
D: TRBD2; V: TRBV10-3; size: NA; J: TRBJ2-7; DNA: TGTGCCATCAGGGCCAGCGGGAACTACGAGCAGTACTTC; CDR3: CAIRASGNYEQYF
D: NA; V: TRBV6-6; size: NA; J: TRBJ2-3; DNA: TGTGCCAGCAGTTACAGGGGAGTCCCCACAGATACGCAGTATTTT; CDR3: CASSYRGVPTDTQYF
D: TRBD2; V: TRBV29-1; size: NA; J: TRBJ2-1; DNA: TGCAGCGTTGATAGAGGACTAGCGGGAGGGAACTACAATGAGCAGTTCTTC; CDR3: CSVDRGLAGGNYNEQFF
D: TRBD2; V: TRBV27; size: NA; J: TRBJ2-7; DNA: TGTGCCAGCAGTTTGATGGCTAGCGGCTCCTACGAGCAGTACTTC; CDR3: CASSLMASGSYEQYF
D: NA; V: TRBV27; size: NA; J: TRBJ1-5; DNA: TGTGCCAGCAGAGTCGGCAATCAGCCCCAGCATTTT; CDR3: CASRVGNQPQHF